The source of this TCR beta chain is a study of cytomegalovirus exposure and HLA in healthy donors. Points from the study as a whole: Earlier analysis looked at TCR beta V segments, and most were productive about 90% or about 30% of the time. Common viral pathogens seemed to be connected with several of the most significant clusters, according to a later analysis. Later analysis suggested most CMV-associated TCR beta chains were HLA-restricted. Later analysis showed TCR association rates varying by HLA locus, highest for DRB1 and lowest for HLA-C.

PCR involved 60 Vbeta and 13 Jbeta primers. Sequencing used immunoSEQ multiplex PCR; TCRdb keeps in-frame clones, though not all of them. The top ten hold roughly 3% of the sample, which has roughly 130,000 clones, about 80% seen once. A remark on this clone: No antigen is known for it.

The CDR3 extends over 13 amino acids. Germline V gene sequence: CDR1 SEHNR, CDR2 FQNEAQ (reference sequence). With 5 bases removed from V and 4 bases from J, the gap between germline ends came to 11 bases. V is TRBV7-9 and J is TRBJ1-1; D unresolved. The receptor comes from a male donor in good health and CMV-seronegative. The specimen sequenced was PBMCs. In DNA form, the CDR3 reads TGTGCCAGCAGCCCGGGTGGGTTCACTGAAGCTTTCTTT. Its translation: CASSPGGFTEAFF.